This T cell receptor (beta chain) was retrieved from a study of CD8+ T cells in alopecia areata. The wider study: Grafts of skin from C3H/HeJ donors aged roughly 6-12 months with spontaneous alopecia went to female C3H/HeJ mice aged roughly 7-11 weeks.

On this clone itself: Its antigen is currently unknown. Here the gene names and germline are mouse. The read stops 4 residues short of the end of the CDR3; the missing end is completed from the germline J gene.

Germline loops: CDR1 FNHDT, CDR2 SITEND (reference sequence). The CDR3 has 16 residues. V gave up 4 bases and J gave up 4 bases; unmatched junction bases: 9. Study outcomes and limitations: Lesional scalp exceeded normal scalp in clonality, especially in alopecia totalis/universalis. Clarity of TCR sharing across patients fell short of that in mice, possibly HLA-related.

As the sequencing template, cDNA was produced by extracting RNA and reverse transcribing it. Assay used: immunoSEQ multiplex PCR; TCRdb lists only in-frame clones, some missing. The profile covers 290,000 or so clones, none occurring a single time. CD4, CD8alpha, NKG2D, NKG2ACE and other markers guided sorting of pooled cutaneous lymph node cells. The V call is TRBV19, the J call TRBJ2-2; 8 bases map to TRBD1. This TCR derives from a C3H/HeJ mouse with alopecia areata. This strain has MHC haplotype H2-k. The specimen was CD4+ T cells sorted from a lymph node. The sequenced CDR3 bases are TGTGCCAGCAGTCTATCGGACAGGGAGGGCACCGGG. As protein: CASSLSDREGTG. From start to end, the CDR3 is CASSLSDREGTGQLYF.